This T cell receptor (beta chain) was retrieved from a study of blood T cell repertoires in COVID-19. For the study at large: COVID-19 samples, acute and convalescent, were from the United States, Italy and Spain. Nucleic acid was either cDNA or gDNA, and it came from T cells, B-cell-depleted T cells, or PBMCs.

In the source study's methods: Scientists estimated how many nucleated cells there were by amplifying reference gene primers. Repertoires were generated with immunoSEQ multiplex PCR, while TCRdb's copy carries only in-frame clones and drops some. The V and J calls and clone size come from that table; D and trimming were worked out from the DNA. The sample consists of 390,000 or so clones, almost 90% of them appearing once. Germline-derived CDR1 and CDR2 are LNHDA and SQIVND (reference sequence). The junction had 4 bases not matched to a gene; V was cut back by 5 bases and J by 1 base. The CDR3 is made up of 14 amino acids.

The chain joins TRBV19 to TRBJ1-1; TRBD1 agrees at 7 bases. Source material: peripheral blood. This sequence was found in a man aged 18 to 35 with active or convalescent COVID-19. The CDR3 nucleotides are TGTGCCAGTAGTTTAGGACAGGAGAACACTGAAGCTTTCTTT. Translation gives CASSLGQENTEAFF.